A selection of T cell receptor beta chains follows, all from one sample in a study of blood T cell repertoires in COVID-19. Measured with immunoSEQ multiplex PCR; TCRdb has only the in-frame clones, and not every one. The repertoire consists of some 250,000 clones, with 88% occurring once and the leading ten covering about 1%. Sequencing used peripheral blood. Receptor source: a woman aged 40 to 50 who had recovered from COVID-19. CDR3s include the opening cysteine and the closing phenylalanine or tryptophan. Fields, in order: clone size, J gene, D gene, V gene, CDR3 protein, CDR3 DNA. The D gene is left open where the match is weak. Only part of the rows carry a size: once, few, many, or a class if the clone is expanded.

-	TRBJ2-3	TRBD1	TRBV23-1	CASSTPTQGEDTQYF	TGCGCCAGCAGCACACCCACACAGGGGGAGGATACGCAGTATTTT
-	TRBJ2-3	-	TRBV24-1	CATSDSQVATDTQYF	TGTGCCACCAGTGATTCTCAGGTGGCCACAGATACGCAGTATTTT
-	TRBJ1-1	-	TRBV7-9	CASSLAQRGGSEAFF	TGTGCCAGCAGCTTAGCCCAACGGGGGGGCTCTGAAGCTTTCTTT
-	TRBJ2-7	TRBD1	TRBV5-4	CASSSTGNEQYF	TGTGCCAGCAGCTCGACAGGGAACGAGCAGTACTTC
once	TRBJ1-1	-	TRBV19	CASSIVGFRANTEAFF	TGTGCCAGTAGTATAGTGGGTTTCAGGGCGAACACTGAAGCTTTCTTT
-	TRBJ1-1	TRBD1	TRBV6-4	CATRRGPEAFF	TGTGCCACCAGGAGGGGGCCTGAAGCTTTCTTT
-	TRBJ2-1	-	TRBV27	CASSGGGHPGRNFYNEQFF	TGTGCCAGCAGTGGGGGGGGGCACCCGGGACGCAACTTCTACAATGAGCAGTTCTTC
-	TRBJ2-4	TRBD1	TRBV6-5	CASSRQGAAKNIQYF	TGTGCCAGCAGCCGACAGGGGGCCGCCAAAAACATTCAGTACTTC
-	TRBJ1-5	TRBD1	TRBV6-5	CASRGQGGQPQHF	TGTGCCAGCCGGGGGCAGGGGGGCCAGCCCCAGCATTTT
-	TRBJ2-5	TRBD2	TRBV6-5	CASSYPGLAQETQYF	TGTGCCAGCAGTTACCCCGGACTAGCGCAAGAGACCCAGTACTTC
-	TRBJ2-1	TRBD2	TRBV6-2/TRBV6-3	CASSPTSGRATFNEQFF	TGTGCCAGCAGCCCGACTAGCGGGAGGGCCACTTTCAATGAGCAGTTCTTC
-	TRBJ2-7	-	TRBV30	CAWSGGPYEQYF	TGTGCCTGGAGTGGGGGCCCCTACGAGCAGTACTTC
-	TRBJ2-7	TRBD2	TRBV15	CATSRVSGRGGYEQYF	TGTGCCACCAGCAGAGTGAGCGGGAGAGGGGGCTACGAGCAGTACTTC
-	TRBJ2-5	-	TRBV10-3	CAISPRDQETQYF	TGTGCCATCAGTCCTCGGGACCAAGAGACCCAGTACTTC
-	TRBJ1-2	-	TRBV7-2	CASSQRGGNVDYGYTF	TGTGCCAGCAGCCAAAGGGGGGGGAACGTGGACTATGGCTACACCTTC
-	TRBJ2-3	TRBD2	TRBV7-6	CASSLLGTTGDTQYF	TGTGCCAGCAGCTTATTAGGGACTACGGGCGATACGCAGTATTTT
once	TRBJ2-3	TRBD2	TRBV29-1	CSVEWWASGNADTQYF	TGCAGCGTTGAATGGTGGGCTAGCGGCAATGCAGATACGCAGTATTTT
-	TRBJ2-2	TRBD2	TRBV5-1	CASSLVAGNTGELFF	TGCGCCAGCAGCTTGGTAGCGGGGAACACCGGGGAGCTGTTTTTT
-	TRBJ2-3	TRBD1	TRBV5-1	CASSLRGGAGDTQYF	TGCGCCAGCAGCTTGAGAGGGGGCGCCGGGGATACGCAGTATTTT
-	TRBJ1-1	TRBD1	TRBV19	CASRTGQAYSEAFF	TGTGCCAGTAGGACCGGACAGGCGTACTCTGAAGCTTTCTTT
-	TRBJ1-1	-	TRBV21-1	CASSRRGGHQFQAEAFF	TGTGCCAGCAGCCGGAGGGGGGGCCACCAGTTTCAGGCTGAAGCTTTCTTT
few	TRBJ1-2	TRBD1	TRBV12-3/TRBV12-4	CASRTGVGYGYTF	TGTGCCAGCAGGACAGGGGTGGGCTATGGCTACACCTTC
-	TRBJ2-5	TRBD2	TRBV5-4	CASSFAGGAGAHTAQYF	TGTGCCAGCAGCTTCGCCGGGGGAGCGGGAGCGCATACGGCCCAGTACTTC
-	TRBJ1-5	-	TRBV7-2	CASSPGGAPNQPQHF	TGTGCCAGCAGCCCCGGGGGGGCTCCGAATCAGCCCCAGCATTTT
-	TRBJ1-1	-	TRBV5-1	CASSPSAGTPTEAFF	TGCGCCAGCAGCCCCTCCGCCGGGACACCTACTGAAGCTTTCTTT
-	TRBJ2-7	TRBD1	TRBV28	CASSNSGTGFWEQYF	TGTGCCAGCAGTAACAGCGGGACAGGGTTTTGGGAGCAGTACTTC
-	TRBJ2-1	-	TRBV5-1	CASSPQGGNNEQFF	TGCGCCAGCAGCCCCCAGGGTGGTAACAATGAGCAGTTCTTC
-	TRBJ2-2	-	TRBV9	CASGRWDTGELFF	TGTGCCAGCGGGAGATGGGACACCGGGGAGCTGTTTTTT
-	TRBJ2-1	-	TRBV9	CASSVAGRSRNEQFF	TGTGCCAGCAGCGTAGCCGGGAGATCCCGCAATGAGCAGTTCTTC
-	TRBJ2-1	TRBD2	TRBV6-2/TRBV6-3	CASSPPGLAGGHRPPREQFF	TGTGCCAGCAGTCCCCCGGGACTAGCGGGAGGCCACCGACCCCCCAGGGAGCAGTTCTTC
once	TRBJ1-5	-	TRBV7-8	CASRAGAPSQPQHF	TGTGCCAGCAGGGCAGGGGCCCCCAGTCAGCCCCAGCATTTT
once	TRBJ2-7	TRBD2	TRBV18	CASSPGGHYRGYEQYF	TGTGCCAGCTCTCCGGGGGGGCATTACCGGGGATACGAGCAGTACTTC
-	TRBJ2-3	TRBD1	TRBV19	CASSSPGQGTDTQYF	TGTGCCAGTAGTTCCCCGGGACAGGGCACAGATACGCAGTATTTT
once	TRBJ1-5	-	TRBV5-6	CASSLVGTDSNQPQHF	TGTGCCAGCAGCTTAGTCGGGACTGATAGCAATCAGCCCCAGCATTTT
-	TRBJ2-5	TRBD2	TRBV7-2	CASSPLAGARETQYF	TGTGCCAGCAGCCCCCTAGCGGGAGCACGAGAGACCCAGTACTTC
-	TRBJ2-1	TRBD2	TRBV9	CASSVGAGLAAMNEQFF	TGTGCCAGCAGCGTAGGAGCGGGACTAGCGGCCATGAATGAGCAGTTCTTC